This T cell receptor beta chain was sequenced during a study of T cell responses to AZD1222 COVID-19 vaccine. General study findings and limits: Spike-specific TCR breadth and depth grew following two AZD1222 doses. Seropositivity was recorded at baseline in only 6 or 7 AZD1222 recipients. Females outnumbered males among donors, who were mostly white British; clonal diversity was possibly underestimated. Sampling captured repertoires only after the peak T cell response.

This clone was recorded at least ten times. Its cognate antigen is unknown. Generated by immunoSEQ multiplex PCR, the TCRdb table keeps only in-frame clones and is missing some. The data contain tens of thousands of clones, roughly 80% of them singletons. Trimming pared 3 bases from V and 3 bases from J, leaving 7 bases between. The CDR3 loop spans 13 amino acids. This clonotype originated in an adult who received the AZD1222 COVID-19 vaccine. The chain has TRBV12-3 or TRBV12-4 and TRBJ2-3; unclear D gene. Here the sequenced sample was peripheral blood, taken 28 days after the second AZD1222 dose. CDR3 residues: CASSFERTDTQYF. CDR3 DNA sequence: TGTGCCAGCAGTTTTGAGAGAACAGATACGCAGTATTTT.